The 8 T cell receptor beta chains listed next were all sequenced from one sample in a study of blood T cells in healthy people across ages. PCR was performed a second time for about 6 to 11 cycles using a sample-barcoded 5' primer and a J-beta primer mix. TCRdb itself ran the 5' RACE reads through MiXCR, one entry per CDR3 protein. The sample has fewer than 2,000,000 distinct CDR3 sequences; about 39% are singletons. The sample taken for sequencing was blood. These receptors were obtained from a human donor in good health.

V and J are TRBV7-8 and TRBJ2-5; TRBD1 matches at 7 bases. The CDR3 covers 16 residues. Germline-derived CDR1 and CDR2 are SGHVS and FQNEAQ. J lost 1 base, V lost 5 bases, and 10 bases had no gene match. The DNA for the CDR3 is TGTGCCAGCAGCCCCGCGGTAGGGGGCCTCCAAGAGACCCAGTACTTC. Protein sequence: CASSPAVGGLQETQYF.

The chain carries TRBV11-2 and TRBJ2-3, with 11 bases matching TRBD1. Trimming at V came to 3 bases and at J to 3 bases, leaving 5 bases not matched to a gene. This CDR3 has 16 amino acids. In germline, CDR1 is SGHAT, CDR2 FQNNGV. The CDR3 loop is CASSFRTGGWTDTQYF. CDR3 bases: TGTGCCAGCAGCTTCAGGACAGGGGGCTGGACAGATACGCAGTATTTT.

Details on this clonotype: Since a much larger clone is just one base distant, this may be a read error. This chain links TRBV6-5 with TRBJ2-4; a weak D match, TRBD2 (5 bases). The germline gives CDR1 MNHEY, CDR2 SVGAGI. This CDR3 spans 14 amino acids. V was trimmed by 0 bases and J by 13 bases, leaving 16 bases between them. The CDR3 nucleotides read TGTGCCAGCAGTTACTCGAGGATGGGAGAGATCCAGTACTTC. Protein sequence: CASSYSRMGEIQYF.

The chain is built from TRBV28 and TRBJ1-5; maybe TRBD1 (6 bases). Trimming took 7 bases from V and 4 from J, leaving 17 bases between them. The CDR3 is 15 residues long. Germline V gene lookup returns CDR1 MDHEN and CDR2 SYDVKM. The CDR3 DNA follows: TGTGCCAGCATCTATTCCGGGACACGGAATCAGCCCCAGCATTTT. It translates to CASIYSGTRNQPQHF. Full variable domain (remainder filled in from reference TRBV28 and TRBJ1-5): DVKVTQSSRYLVKRTGEKVFLECVQDMDHENMFWYRQDPGLGLRLIYFSYDVKMKEKGDIPEGYSVSREKKERFSLILESASTNQTSMYLCASIYSGTRNQPQHFGDGTRLSIL.

CDR3 in DNA: TGTGCTAGTGGTCGTCCCGGGACAGGGGGTGCAGGCAAAAACATTCAGTACTTC. Protein sequence: CASGRPGTGGAGKNIQYF. The chain joins TRBV12-5 to TRBJ2-4; TRBD1 matches at 11 bases. V shed 5 bases, J shed 3 bases, and the junction held 12 bases outside the gene matches. The CDR3 totals 18 residues. CDR1 and CDR2 from the germline V gene are LGHNT and FRNRAP.

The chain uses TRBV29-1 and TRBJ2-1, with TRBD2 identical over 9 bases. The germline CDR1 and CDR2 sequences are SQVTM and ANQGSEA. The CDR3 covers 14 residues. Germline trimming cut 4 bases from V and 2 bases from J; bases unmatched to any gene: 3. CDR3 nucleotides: TGCAGCGTTGGCGGGGGGGCTACCTACAATGAGCAGTTCTTC. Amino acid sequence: CSVGGGATYNEQFF.

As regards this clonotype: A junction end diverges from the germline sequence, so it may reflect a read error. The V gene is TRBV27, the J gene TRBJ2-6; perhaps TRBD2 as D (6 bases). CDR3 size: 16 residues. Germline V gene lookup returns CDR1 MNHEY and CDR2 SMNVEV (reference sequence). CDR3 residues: CASSLSGGYGANVRTF. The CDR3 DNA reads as TGTGCCAGCAGTTTATCCGGGGGATATGGGGCCAACGTCCGGACTTTC.

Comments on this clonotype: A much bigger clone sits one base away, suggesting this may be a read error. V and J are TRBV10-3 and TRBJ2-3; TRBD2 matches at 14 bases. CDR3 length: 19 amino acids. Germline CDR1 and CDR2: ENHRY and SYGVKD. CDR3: CAISRPGLAGAEYSATQDF. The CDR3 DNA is TGTGCCATCAGTCGGCCGGGACTAGCGGGGGCAGAATACTCGGCTACGCAGGATTTT.